A single sample gave rise to the 30 T cell receptor beta chains below, sequenced in a study of blood T cells in healthy people across ages. Primers used in a second PCR of about 6 to 11 cycles were a sample-barcoded 5' primer and a J-beta primer mix. TCRdb recomputed calls from the 5' RACE reads with MiXCR, one row per CDR3 protein. Of around 1.7 million distinct CDR3 sequences listed, roughly 30% are singletons. The source material was blood. The origin of the receptors is a woman aged 25 to 45 in good health.

In its sample, this clonotype was seen a few times. V usage is TRBV20-1 and J usage is TRBJ2-7; D tentatively reads TRBD1 or TRBD2 (5 bases each). This CDR3 is built from 11 residues. The V end was cut by 8 bases, the J end by 6 bases, with 14 bases between. Germline assignment: CDR1 DFQATT and CDR2 SNEGSKA (reference sequence). The CDR3 bases are TGCAGTCAACTTGGGGGTGGCGAGCAGTACTTC. It translates to CSQLGGGEQYF.

The rearrangement links TRBV19 to TRBJ1-5, with TRBD1 matching 7 bases. J lost 7 bases, V lost 7 bases, and 7 bases had no gene match. The CDR3 spans 13 residues. Germline V gene lookup returns CDR1 LNHDA and CDR2 SQIVND (reference sequence). The CDR3 DNA reads TGTGCCAGTACTTGGCAGGGGGTGCAGCCCCAGCATTTT. Translated: CASTWQGVQPQHF.

In its sample, this clonotype was seen a few times. The CDR3 bases are TGCAGTGGGTTGGGACTACTACATAATGAGCAGTACTTC. Protein sequence: CSGLGLLHNEQYF. This rearrangement joins TRBV20-1 to TRBJ2-7; 7 positions agree with TRBD2. This CDR3 is 13 amino acids long. Germline CDR1 reads DFQATT; CDR2 reads SNEGSKA (reference sequence). V gave up 7 bases and J gave up 7 bases; unmatched junction bases: 13.

Remarks on this clonotype: A far larger clone is just one base off, so this is likely a read error. The chain carries TRBV7-2 and TRBJ2-7; D not resolved. The J call could be wrong; TRBJ2-5 is a better fit for the DNA end. The germline gives CDR1 SGHTA, CDR2 FQGNSA. The length of the CDR3 is 12 residues. In nucleotides, the CDR3 is TGTGCCGGCAGCTTGCAACGCGAGACCCAGTACTTC. Translating it yields CAGSLQRETQYF.

This clonotype was seen repeatedly, ten times or more. The V call is TRBV4-1, the J call TRBJ2-1; 10 bases agree with TRBD2. V was pared by 8 bases and J by 8 bases, with 18 bases of the junction left unmatched. This CDR3 has 17 amino acids. Germline loops: CDR1 MGHRA, CDR2 YSYEKL. This CDR3 reads CASSPRGWLAGDYEQFF. The CDR3 DNA reads as TGCGCCAGCTCGCCTAGGGGGTGGCTAGCGGGGGATTATGAGCAGTTCTTC.

CDR3 residues: CASSYEGALYGYTF. In DNA, the CDR3 is TGTGCCAGCAGTTACGAGGGGGCGCTTTATGGCTACACCTTC. The chain is built from TRBV6-5 and TRBJ1-2; 7 nucleotides match TRBD1. Germline V gene sequence: CDR1 MNHEY, CDR2 SVGAGI. V dropped 2 bases and J dropped 5; count of bases not matched to a gene: 5. The CDR3 runs to 14 residues.

In its sample, this clonotype was seen many times. The chain joins TRBV29-1 to TRBJ1-1; unclear D gene. The CDR3 is 13 residues long. V was trimmed by 3 bases and J by 0 bases, leaving 8 bases between them. CDR1 and CDR2 (germline): SQVTM, ANQGSEA. The DNA of the CDR3 is TGCAGCGTTGAGAAGGGCATGAACACTGAAGCTTTCTTT. Encoded protein: CSVEKGMNTEAFF.

This clonotype came up many times. V is TRBV20-1 and J is TRBJ2-6; the match to TRBD1 covers 8 bases. V trimming: 1 base; J trimming: 0 bases; junction bases outside the gene matches: 5. The CDR3 is made up of 17 amino acids. In germline, CDR1 is DFQATT, CDR2 SNEGSKA (reference sequence). As DNA, the CDR3 is TGCAGTGCTAGAGCGACAGGGGTATCCTCTGGGGCCAACGTCCTGACTTTC. Protein: CSARATGVSSGANVLTF.

This clonotype came up once. Its ends do not fully match the called genes, so a read error is possible. V gene TRBV12-3 or TRBV12-4 combines with J gene TRBJ2-7; D unresolved. The CDR3 has 16 amino acids. CDR3 DNA: TGTGCCAGCAGTTTAGGGGTTGGCGGTCCATCCTACGGGCAGTACTTC. This gives the protein CASSLGVGGPSYGQYF.

This clonotype turned up a few times. This chain joins TRBV5-1 and TRBJ2-3, with 10 positions matching TRBD2. Germline V lookup: CDR1 SGHRS, CDR2 YFSETQ. This CDR3 contains 16 residues. V was clipped by 4 bases and J by 5 bases; unmatched bases: 10. CDR3 nucleotides: TGCGCCAGCAGCAACCCCACTAGCGGGGATCGAGATACGCAGTATTTT. Residues: CASSNPTSGDRDTQYF. The variable domain in full, completed from reference TRBV5-1 and TRBJ2-3, reads KAGVTQTPRYLIKTRGQQVTLSCSPISGHRSVSWYQQTPGQGLQFLFEYFSETQRNKGNFPGRFSGRQFSNSRSEMNVSTLELGDSALYLCASSNPTSGDRDTQYFGPGTRLTVL.

The rearrangement links TRBV6-5 to TRBJ1-5, with 9 bases matching TRBD1. This CDR3 is 13 amino acids long. Trimming at V came to 8 bases and at J to 6 bases, leaving 5 bases not matched to a gene. From germline, CDR1 is MNHEY and CDR2 SVGAGI. The CDR3 here is CASGRDRAQPQHF. CDR3 nucleotide sequence: TGTGCCAGCGGCCGGGACAGGGCTCAGCCCCAGCATTTT.

The gene calls are TRBV12-3 or TRBV12-4 and TRBJ1-1; D unclear. The CDR3 is 16 amino acids. V was shortened by 3 bases and J by 2 bases, with 16 bases between the two germline ends. CDR3 nucleotides: TGTGCCAGCAGTTTCTCGCCCTTACCCCCAAACACTGAAGCTTTCTTT. Its translation is CASSFSPLPPNTEAFF.

The chain has TRBV15 and TRBJ2-3; 12 nucleotides line up with TRBD2. Germline V lookup: CDR1 LNHNV, CDR2 YYDKDF (reference sequence). With 4 bases clipped from V and 6 bases from J, the junction kept 5 bases outside the gene matches. CDR3 size: 15 residues. CDR3 sequence reads: CATSIRTSGMDTQYF. Written as DNA, the CDR3 is TGTGCCACCAGCATCCGGACTAGCGGGATGGATACGCAGTATTTT.

This clonotype was recorded at least ten times. The gene calls are TRBV7-3 and TRBJ2-5, with 9 nucleotides matching TRBD1. Losses at the gene ends were 6 bases for V and 5 bases for J; bases not matched to a gene: 10. The germline CDR1 and CDR2 sequences are SGHTA and FQGTGA. This CDR3 region has 15 residues. As DNA, the CDR3 is TGTGCCAGCAGTCCTTCAGGGACAGGGTTGGAGACCCAGTACTTC. As protein: CASSPSGTGLETQYF. Full variable domain (outside the CDR3, taken from reference TRBV7-3 and TRBJ2-5): GAGVSQTPSNKVTEKGKYVELRCDPISGHTALYWYRQSLGQGPEFLIYFQGTGAADDSGLPNDRFFAVRPEGSVSTLKIQRTERGDSAVYLCASSPSGTGLETQYFGPGTRLLVL.

Concerning this clonotype: This clone may be a read error of a much larger clone one base away. The chain recombines TRBV6-2 or TRBV6-3 with TRBJ2-1, with 8 bases aligning to TRBD2. Germline CDR1 and CDR2: MNHEY and SVGEGT. CDR3 length: 15 amino acids. The CDR3 nucleotides read TGTGTCAGCAGTCCTATAGGCGGGACTAGCAATGAGCAGTTCTTC. Protein product: CVSSPIGGTSNEQFF.

A few counts support this clonotype. The CDR3 here is CASSPLAGAGDTQYF. CDR3 sequence (DNA): TGTGCCAGCAGCCCCCTAGCGGGAGCTGGAGATACGCAGTATTTT. The genes are TRBV7-2 and TRBJ2-3, with TRBD2 identical over 10 bases. Per germline, CDR1 SGHTA and CDR2 FQGNSA. After removal of 5 bases from V and 5 bases from J, the junction contained 7 bases not matched to a gene. The CDR3 covers 15 residues. Full variable domain (remainder filled in from reference TRBV7-2 and TRBJ2-3): GAGVSQSPSNKVTEKGKDVELRCDPISGHTALYWYRQSLGQGLEFLIYFQGNSAPDKSGLPSDRFSAERTGGSVSTLTIQRTQQEDSAVYLCASSPLAGAGDTQYFGPGTRLTVL.

This clonotype has only a few counts. This chain joins TRBV4-1 and TRBJ1-1; D ambiguous. The CDR3 covers 16 residues. CDR1 and CDR2 from the germline V gene are MGHRA and YSYEKL. Trimming took off 6 bases at V and 0 bases at J, with 17 bases between the two ends. The CDR3 protein is CASSLTGNLMNTEAFF. CDR3 coding DNA: TGCGCCAGCAGTCTTACGGGGAATCTCATGAACACTGAAGCTTTCTTT.

As to this clonotype: A read error may explain this, as a much larger clone is one base away. CDR3 nucleotides: TGTGCCAGCAGTTATAATCTAGGGGCGGGTGAGCAGTACTTC. It yields the protein CASSYNLGAGEQYF. This rearrangement joins TRBV6-2 or TRBV6-3 to TRBJ2-4; D possibly matches TRBD1 or TRBD2 (5 bases each). Per germline, CDR1 MNHEY and CDR2 SVGEGT. V lost 3 bases to trimming and J lost 13 bases, with 19 bases between them. This CDR3 spans 14 amino acids.

This clonotype was detected a few times. The chain employs TRBV20-1 and TRBJ2-3, with D perhaps matching TRBD2 (6 bases). Trimming left V 6 bases short and J 3 bases short, with 22 bases between. The CDR3 is 16 amino acids. The germline V gene has CDR1 DFQATT and CDR2 SNEGSKA (reference sequence). The CDR3 bases are TGCAGTGCCCGGGGGACTTTCCCGGGGGTAACAGATACGCAGTATTTT. This codes for CSARGTFPGVTDTQYF.

V and J are TRBV2 and TRBJ2-2; D remains unclear. V lost 4 bases and J 2 bases, leaving 11 bases between the germline ends. Germline V lookup: CDR1 SNHLY, CDR2 FYNNEI. This CDR3 has 15 amino acids. For the CDR3, the DNA is TGTGCCAGCAGTGTGGGCAGCATTAACACCGGGGAGCTGTTTTTT. Its protein product is CASSVGSINTGELFF.

The genes are TRBV5-1 and TRBJ2-3; 8 bases fit TRBD2. The germline CDR1 and CDR2 sequences are SGHRS and YFSETQ. The V gene end was trimmed by 1 base and the J gene end by 3 bases; junction bases not matched to a gene: 7. The CDR3 covers 16 residues. The CDR3 region is CASSLRSAGVTDTQYF. The CDR3, as DNA: TGCGCCAGCAGCTTGAGATCAGCGGGAGTGACAGATACGCAGTATTTT.

As to this clonotype: This may arise from a read error, as a much more abundant clone is one base away. The chain couples TRBV24-1 to TRBJ2-5, with 7 bases that match TRBD1. CDR1 KGHDR and CDR2 SFDVKD come from the germline V gene. The V segment lost 2 bases and the J segment 11 bases; nucleotides outside the gene matches: 16. The CDR3 totals 16 residues. CDR3 DNA sequence: TGTGCCACCAGTGATTCAACAGGGGTCGGGAACAATGAGCAGTACTTC. This translates into CATSDSTGVGNNEQYF.

This clonotype was seen only a few times. One end of the junction does not line up with germline, which may come from a read error. This sequence joins TRBV7-7 and TRBJ2-4, with 7 positions matching TRBD1. The J call may be faulty, since TRBJ2-5 better matches the DNA end. This CDR3 contains 13 residues. CDR1 is SSHAT and CDR2 is FNYEAQ in the germline V gene (reference sequence). CDR3 nucleotide sequence: TGTACCAGCAGCACGGGACAGAGAGAGACCCAGTACTTC. Translation: CTSSTGQRETQYF.

This clonotype was seen once. This chain connects TRBV6-1 to TRBJ2-5; tentatively, D is TRBD2 (6 bases). The length of the CDR3 is 13 residues. Germline V gene lookup returns CDR1 MNHNS and CDR2 SASEGT. With 11 bases removed from V and 1 base from J, the gap between germline ends came to 14 bases. CDR3 protein: CARMRTTQETQYF. CDR3 bases: TGTGCCCGCATGAGGACTACCCAAGAGACCCAGTACTTC.

With regard to this clonotype: The CDR3 carries no conserved terminal phenylalanine or tryptophan, so it likely arises from a read error. The CDR3 protein is CASRDTAKETQFV. For the CDR3, the DNA is TGTGCCAGCCGAGACACAGCAAAAGAGACCCAGTTCGTC. The V call is TRBV2, the J call TRBJ2-1; D is undetermined. The CDR3 loop spans 13 amino acids. V was trimmed by 8 bases and J by 13 bases, leaving 21 bases between them. From germline, CDR1 is SNHLY and CDR2 FYNNEI.

V usage is TRBV11-2 and J usage is TRBJ1-4; possible D gene TRBD1, 5 bases. Germline loops: CDR1 SGHAT, CDR2 FQNNGV. The V end lost 5 bases, the J end lost 8 bases, and 18 bases lay between the germline ends. The CDR3 has 15 residues. The CDR3 bases are TGTGCCAGCAGCCGCCCCACGGGGGGGAGCGAAAAACTGTTTTTT. This encodes CASSRPTGGSEKLFF.

The J gene is TRBJ1-6, the V gene TRBV9, with D maybe TRBD1 (6 bases). The CDR3 has 15 amino acids. The V gene lost 4 bases and the J gene lost 6 bases, with 14 bases spanning the gap. CDR1 is SGDLS and CDR2 is YYNGEE in the germline V gene. This CDR3 reads CASSSTRGGNSPLHF. CDR3 nucleotides: TGTGCCAGCAGCTCGACGAGGGGGGGTAATTCACCCCTCCACTTT. The whole variable domain, remainder taken from reference TRBV9 and TRBJ1-6, is DSGVTQTPKHLITATGQRVTLRCSPRSGDLSVYWYQQSLDQGLQFLIQYYNGEERAKGNILERFSAQQFPDLHSELNLSSLELGDSALYFCASSSTRGGNSPLHFGNGTRLTVT.

The chain carries TRBV5-1 and TRBJ2-3, with unresolved D. This CDR3 spans 16 amino acids. The V end lost 4 bases, the J end lost 2 bases, and 17 bases lay between the germline ends. CDR1 is SGHRS and CDR2 is YFSETQ in the germline V gene. The CDR3 region has the DNA TGCGCCAGCAGCCCGGCGTTCAGCAGCTACACAGATACGCAGTATTTT. It specifies CASSPAFSSYTDTQYF.

This clonotype was seen more than once but under ten times. The J gene is TRBJ1-5, the V gene TRBV6-6; D is possibly TRBD1 (6 bases). V was shortened by 5 bases and J by 2 bases, with 16 bases between the two germline ends. Germline lookup yields CDR1 MNHNY and CDR2 SVGAGI (reference sequence). The CDR3 loop spans 16 amino acids. The CDR3 DNA is TGTGCCAGCAGTACCCCCGGGGGGCCGGGCAATCAGCCCCAGCATTTT. Residues: CASSTPGGPGNQPQHF.

This clonotype has a count of ten or more. J is TRBJ1-2 and V is TRBV29-1; TRBD1 might be the D (5 bases). Trimming took 3 bases from V and 1 from J, leaving 9 bases between them. The CDR3 is 13 residues long. Germline V gene data show CDR1 as SQVTM and CDR2 as ANQGSEA. The CDR3 nucleotides are TGCAGCGTTGACAGGGACCTTAACTATGGCTACACCTTC. Translated: CSVDRDLNYGYTF.